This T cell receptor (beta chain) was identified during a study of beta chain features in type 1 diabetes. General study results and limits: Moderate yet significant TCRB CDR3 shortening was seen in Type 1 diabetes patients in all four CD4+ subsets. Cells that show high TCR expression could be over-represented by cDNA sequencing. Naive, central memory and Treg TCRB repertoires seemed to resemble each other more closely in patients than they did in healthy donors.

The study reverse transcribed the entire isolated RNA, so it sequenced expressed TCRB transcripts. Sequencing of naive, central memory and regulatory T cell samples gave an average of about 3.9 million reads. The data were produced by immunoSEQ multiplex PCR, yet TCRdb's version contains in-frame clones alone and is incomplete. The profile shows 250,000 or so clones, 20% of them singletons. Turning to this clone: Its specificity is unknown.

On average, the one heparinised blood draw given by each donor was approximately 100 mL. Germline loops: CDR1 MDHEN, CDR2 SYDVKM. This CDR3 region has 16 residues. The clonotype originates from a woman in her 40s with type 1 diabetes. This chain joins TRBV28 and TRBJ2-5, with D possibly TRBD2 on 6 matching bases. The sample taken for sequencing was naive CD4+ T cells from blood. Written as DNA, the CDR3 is TGTGCTACAACCGGAGGAGGGGCGGGTGCCGAAGAGACCCAGTACTTC. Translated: CATTGGGAGAEETQYF.